This paragraph covers one T cell receptor (beta chain) sequence. The specificity of this receptor is unknown. Per-base qualities were not stored, and no clone one base away is much larger. Ends trimmed: V by 2 bases, J by 4 bases; bases unmatched to a gene: 3. The CDR3 measures 14 amino acids from cysteine to phenylalanine. Here the CDR3 DNA is all that survives: 42 bases in frame from base 1. The germline V gene encodes CDR1 SGHRS and CDR2 YFSETQ. This record comes from a study of cytomegalovirus exposure and HLA in healthy donors (dated 2017 in TCRdb). The study in broad terms: An earlier analysis of fewer than 750 of the donors reported 250 to 350 Gb of sequence data and 95 million to 120 million unique TCR beta sequences obtained from roughly 180 million T cells. An early release covering roughly 640 HLA-typed donors comprised roughly 300 gigabases of sequencing data and 85 million or so unique TCR sequences. Of the roughly 400 genotyped donors, around 81% fell in the genetic ancestry cluster associated with self-reported Caucasian donors. The aim of the study was to test whether cataloging public T cell receptors could identify signatures of past pathogen exposure. The study used immunosequencing to profile the T cell repertoires of some 600 subjects and linked those repertoires to cytomegalovirus serostatus. In addition to the first cohort of around 670 subjects, a separate validation cohort of approximately 110 different subjects was used. High-throughput TCR immunosequencing, statistical association of individual TCRs with disease status, and machine learning were combined to predict cytomegalovirus infection status. A later analysis re-analyzed previously published TCR beta repertoires from about 730 donors and added high-resolution HLA genotyping to study TCR occurrence patterns. The later analysis used no new phenotypic data to find candidate immune exposures, relying instead on TCR beta sequences and their occurrence across donors. To decide whether each TCR beta V gene segment behaved as functional or pseudogenic, an earlier analysis of 587 of the donors relied on high-throughput TCR beta sequencing. Donor age, sex, ethnicity and CMV serostatus were compiled alongside the repertoire data. In a later genetic analysis, genome-wide SNP genotypes for about 55% of the roughly 700 donors were used, and that subset was treated as a discovery cohort. All discovery cohort repertoires had been generated on a single sequencing platform. HLA typing covered class I and class II loci at four-digit resolution. Typing coverage differed by locus: A, B, C, DRB1 and DQB1 were typed in about 629-640 donors, DQA1 in approximately 520, DPA1 in 600 to 610, and DPB1 in roughly 470. A handful of DR-DQ haplotypes were handled as single units for association and clustering because linkage in the cohort was strong. Among about 400 genotyped donors of the cohort, an average of around 250,000 unique TCR beta nucleotide sequences was sequenced per donor, of which approximately 18% were non-productive.

The library was prepared using the immunoSEQ multiplex PCR assay. For the multiplex PCR, a mixture combining 60 forward primers for TCR Vbeta segments and 13 reverse primers for TCR Jbeta segments was used. The CDR3 region of rearranged TCR beta genes was amplified from genomic DNA by a multiplex PCR assay. The amplified TCR beta libraries were sequenced on the Illumina HiSeq System as 87-base-pair reads. The paper's data handling went like this. A later analysis counted tens of millions of unique TCR beta chains across the 550 to 700 repertoires, and some 12 million of these chains were shared by at least two donors. A nearest-neighbor algorithm error-corrected the raw reads and collapsed the reads into unique sequences, merging closely related sequences to remove PCR and sequencing errors. CDR3 sequences were aligned to IMGT reference sequences to assign V, D and J gene segments. For a sequence to be retained, a match of at least six nucleotides was required to both a V gene segment and a J gene segment. A rearrangement was called productive if the CDR3 had no stop codons and remained in frame with V and J, and every other rearrangement was called non-productive. CDR3 was defined by IMGT convention, running from the second conserved V-encoded cysteine to the conserved J-encoded phenylalanine. The earlier analysis of a few hundred of the donors excluded sequences that lacked an unambiguous match to a single V gene segment. In an earlier analysis of several hundred of the donors, V segments were called functional above 56.7% productive rearrangements and were called segregating when the between-donor standard deviation exceeded 5%. A statistical classification framework was developed to diagnose cytomegalovirus status using the catalog of TCR beta chain sequences. In a later analysis, V and J genes were assigned by comparing TCR nucleotide sequences against IMGT/GENE-DB human TR gene sequences. A later analysis assigned CDR3 sequences and most-parsimonious VDJ recombination scenarios with the TCRdist pipeline. In a later analysis, every TCR beta chain was defined by the combination of its CDR3 amino acid sequence and its V-gene family, and reads without a unique V-gene family were dropped. As a way to deal with suspected cross-contamination and a sequencing artifact, a later analysis dropped under 600 nucleotide sequences that were highly shared and had low generation probability. In a later analysis, a clonal expansion index for each public chain was calculated from normalized within-repertoire ranks of inferred template counts. In a later analysis, generation probabilities were computed using a VDJ recombination model fitted to out-of-frame rearrangements, and the results were checked against IGoR. In a later analysis, TCR-TCR, TCR-HLA and TCR-CMV co-occurrence was scored with hypergeometric tests, and a repertoire-size bias correction was applied to TCR pairs. To estimate false discovery rates, a later analysis permuted the HLA or CMV assignments 20 times. A later analysis grouped co-occurring TCRs with DBSCAN, adding TCRdist sequence similarity when clustering within HLA-allele-positive subsets. Co-occurrence clustering excluded repertoires with fewer than 30,000 or more than 120,000 public chains, plus five with anomalous nucleotide sharing. TCRdb took this table from immuneACCESS and kept in-frame rearrangements with V and J called. Such tables lack part of the clones; where checked against another copy, unresolved V genes explain under half of the gap, and the rest is unexplained. V, J and clone size reflect that table, while D and trimming were determined from the DNA. The sample contains about 140,000 clones, roughly 79% of them found a single time. The top ten clones comprise under 2% of the sample.

In total, approximately 610 healthy bone marrow donors made up the cohort. At the time of sampling, every cohort member was nominally healthy, though immune exposures that went unrecorded were likely present. The donor was CMV seronegative and belonged to the group of 350 or so seronegative cohort members. A peripheral blood sample was provided by each donor, and peripheral blood mononuclear cells were used for TCR beta sequencing. The Qiagen DNeasy Blood Extraction Kit was used to extract genomic DNA from the blood cell samples. Beyond this particular receptor, the publication reports: In a later analysis, some 17,000 TCR beta sequences were associated with specific HLA alleles at a false discovery rate of 0.05. Cytomegalovirus status was reported to be diagnosed by the classifier with high specificity and sensitivity in both the original and validation cohorts. V-gene and J-gene trimming of TCR beta chains was associated with a missense DCLRE1C variant in a later genetic analysis, and the association was replicated in an independent cohort. Because the 87-base-pair reads could not distinguish some IMGT-functional V segments, including TRBV6-2 and TRBV6-3, those segments were excluded. The study gave a list of about 170 TCR beta chains associated with cytomegalovirus. Because counts were too low, seventeen rarely observed V segments, including chromosome 9 orphons, were excluded from the earlier analysis of about 500 of the donors. In an earlier analysis of approximately 590 of the donors, most TCR beta V segments were observed in productive rearrangements about 90% or about 30% of the time, broadly matching IMGT annotations. According to a later analysis, parvovirus B19, influenza, CMV and Epstein-Barr virus appeared linked to several top co-occurrence clusters. HLA typing was unavailable for some donors at each locus, so association tests used only the typed subset. A later analysis found that HLA-associated TCR beta chains were more clonally expanded and had lower generation probabilities than equally common non-associated chains. Most TCR sequences were observed very rarely across donors, whereas some public TCRs were present in many individuals. CMV serostatus was the only immune exposure information available for the cohort. Linkage disequilibrium might explain the correlated functional status among segregating V segments, but an unknown experimental factor could not be ruled out. The authors suggested that the approach could potentially be generalized to other disease states and immunological phenotypes. Strong co-occurrence of HLA alleles, especially DR and DQ, made assigning TCR associations to individual alleles difficult. According to a later analysis, TCR association rates differed among HLA loci, with DRB1 alleles showing the most associated TCRs and HLA-C alleles showing the fewest. In a later analysis, most CMV-associated TCR beta chains were found to appear HLA-restricted, with HLA associations seemingly driven largely by CMV exposure. Presence/absence analyses assumed roughly uniform sequencing depth across donors, an assumption that may not hold. A group of highly shared sequence variants was considered likely to be a technical artifact of the sequencing pipeline. Only TCR beta chains were sequenced in this cohort, and the absence of alpha or paired-chain data limited detectable features. According to a later genetic analysis, donors in an Asian-associated ancestry cluster had fewer N-insertions in productive TCRs than the approximately 710-donor mean. A further reported finding was that TCR beta sequences accurately predicted the HLA-A and HLA-B alleles for most subjects in the first cohort. In vitro tests confirmed that three of the cytomegalovirus-associated TCR beta chains recognize cytomegalovirus antigens.

The sequence joins TRBV5-1 to TRBJ2-5; the central 9 bases match TRBD2. The sequencing input was PBMCs. The clonotype originates from a woman aged 40 to 55 in good health and CMV-seronegative. The CDR3 corresponds to CASSFSGSGETQYF. The nucleotide sequence reads as follows: TGCGCCAGCAGCTTTAGCGGGAGTGGAGAGACCCAGTACTTC.